The following is a TCR beta chain sequence with its context. This record belongs to a study of T cell responses to AZD1222 COVID-19 vaccine. The V end was cut by 2 bases, the J end by 0 bases, with 7 bases between. CDR1 and CDR2 (germline): MNHEY, SMNVEV (reference sequence). The CDR3 is 14 residues long. The assay was immunoSEQ multiplex PCR, and TCRdb's table has in-frame clones only and misses some. The sample carries about 120,000 clones, 70% to 90% recorded once. The V call is TRBV27, the J call TRBJ1-1; the D gene is possibly TRBD1 (6 bases). The sample in question was peripheral blood, obtained on day 0 of AZD1222 vaccination. The receptor was derived from an adult in good health. CDR3 bases: TGTGCCAGCAGTTTAAGGGGGATGAACACTGAAGCTTTCTTT. This sequence encodes CASSLRGMNTEAFF.